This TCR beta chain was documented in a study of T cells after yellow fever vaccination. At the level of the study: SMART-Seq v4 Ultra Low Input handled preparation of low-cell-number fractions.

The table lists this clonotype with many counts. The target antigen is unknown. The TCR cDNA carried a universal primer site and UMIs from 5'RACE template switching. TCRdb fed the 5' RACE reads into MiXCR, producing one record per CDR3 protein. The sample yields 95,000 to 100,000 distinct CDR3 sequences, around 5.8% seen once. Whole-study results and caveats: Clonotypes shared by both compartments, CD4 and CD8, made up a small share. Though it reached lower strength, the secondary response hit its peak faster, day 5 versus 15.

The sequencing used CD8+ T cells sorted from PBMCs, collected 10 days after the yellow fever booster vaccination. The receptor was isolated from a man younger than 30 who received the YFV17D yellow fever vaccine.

CDR3 loop: CSVRDSLSYEQYF. In DNA, the CDR3 is TGCAGCGTTCGAGACTCCCTTTCCTACGAGCAGTACTTC. This rearrangement joins TRBV29-1 to TRBJ2-7; D gene unclear. CDR3 length: 13 residues. V was trimmed by 5 bases and J by 1 base, leaving 12 bases between them. The V gene's germline CDR1 is SQVTM and CDR2 ANQGSEA.